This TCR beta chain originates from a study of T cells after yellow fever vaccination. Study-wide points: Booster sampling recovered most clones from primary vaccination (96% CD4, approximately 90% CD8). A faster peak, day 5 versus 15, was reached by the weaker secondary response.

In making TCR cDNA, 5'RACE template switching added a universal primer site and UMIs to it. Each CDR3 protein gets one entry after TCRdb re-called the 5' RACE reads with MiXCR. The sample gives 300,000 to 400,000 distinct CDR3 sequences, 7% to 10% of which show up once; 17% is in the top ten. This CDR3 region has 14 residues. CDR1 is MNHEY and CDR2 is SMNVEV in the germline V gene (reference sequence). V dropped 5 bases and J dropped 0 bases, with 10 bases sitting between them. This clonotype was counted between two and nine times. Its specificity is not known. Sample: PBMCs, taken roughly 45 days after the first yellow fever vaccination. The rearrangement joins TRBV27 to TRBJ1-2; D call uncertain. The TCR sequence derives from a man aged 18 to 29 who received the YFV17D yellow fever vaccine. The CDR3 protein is CASSVTHTNYGYTF. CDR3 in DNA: TGTGCCAGCAGTGTCACTCATACTAACTATGGCTACACCTTC.